The source of this T cell receptor beta chain is a study of brain T cells in children with intractable seizures. Time point specified: blood from clinic visit 5 months post-surgery; TSC patient then seizure free. Trimming removed 6 bases from V and 15 bases from J, with 21 bases in between. This CDR3 contains 13 residues. The table came from immunoSEQ multiplex PCR; TCRdb's copy has only in-frame clones and leaves some out. The repertoire consists of about 340,000 clones, with 85% to 95% occurring once and the leading ten covering around 6%. The source material was peripheral blood, sampled less than 6 months after surgery. This sequence was found in a boy under two years old with tuberous sclerosis and intractable seizures. The V gene is TRBV12-3 or TRBV12-4, the J gene TRBJ2-1; the D is unclear. For the CDR3, the DNA is TGTGCCAGCAGCCCCGGCAGCTACATCCGCCGGTTCTTC. Amino acid sequence: CASSPGSYIRRFF.